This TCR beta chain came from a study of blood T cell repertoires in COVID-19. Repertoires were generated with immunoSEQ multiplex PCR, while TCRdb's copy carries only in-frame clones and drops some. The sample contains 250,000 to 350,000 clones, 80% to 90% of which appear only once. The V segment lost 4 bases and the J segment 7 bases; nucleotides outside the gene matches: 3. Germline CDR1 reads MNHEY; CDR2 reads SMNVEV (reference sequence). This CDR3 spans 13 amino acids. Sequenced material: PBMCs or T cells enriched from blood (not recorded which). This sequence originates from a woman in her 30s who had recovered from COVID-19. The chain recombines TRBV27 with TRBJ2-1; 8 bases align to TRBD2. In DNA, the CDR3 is TGTGCCAGCAGTTATAGCGGGACGAATGAGCAGTTCTTC. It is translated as CASSYSGTNEQFF.